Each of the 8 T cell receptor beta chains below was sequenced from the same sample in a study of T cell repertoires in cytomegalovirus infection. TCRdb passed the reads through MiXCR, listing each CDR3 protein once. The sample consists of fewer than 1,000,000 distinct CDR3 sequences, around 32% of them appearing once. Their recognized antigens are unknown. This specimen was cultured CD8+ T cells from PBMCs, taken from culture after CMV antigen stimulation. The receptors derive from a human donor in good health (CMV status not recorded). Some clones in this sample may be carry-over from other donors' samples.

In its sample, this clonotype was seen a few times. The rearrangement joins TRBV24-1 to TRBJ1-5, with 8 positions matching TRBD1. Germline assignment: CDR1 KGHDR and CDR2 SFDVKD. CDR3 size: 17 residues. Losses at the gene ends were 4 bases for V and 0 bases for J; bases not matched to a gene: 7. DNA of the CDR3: TGTGCCACCAGTGACCACGCGGACAGGGATAGCAATCAGCCCCAGCATTTT. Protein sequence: CATSDHADRDSNQPQHF.

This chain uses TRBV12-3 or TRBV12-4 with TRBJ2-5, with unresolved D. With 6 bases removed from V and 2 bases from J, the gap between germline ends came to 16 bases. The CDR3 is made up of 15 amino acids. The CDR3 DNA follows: TGTGCCAGCAGCCGGTTCTGGCCCCTACAAGAGACCCAGTACTTC. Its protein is CASSRFWPLQETQYF.

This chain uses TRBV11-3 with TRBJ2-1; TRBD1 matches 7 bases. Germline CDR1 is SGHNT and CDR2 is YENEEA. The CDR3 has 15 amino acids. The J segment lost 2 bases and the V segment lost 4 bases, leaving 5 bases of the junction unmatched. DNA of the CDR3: TGTGCCAGCAGCTCAGGGGGAGACCCCTACAATGAGCAGTTCTTC. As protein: CASSSGGDPYNEQFF.

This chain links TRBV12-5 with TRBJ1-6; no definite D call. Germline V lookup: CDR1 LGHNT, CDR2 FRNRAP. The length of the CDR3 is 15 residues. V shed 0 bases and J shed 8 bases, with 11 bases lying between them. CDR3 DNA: TGTGCTAGTGGTTTGGTAATCGGGTCCTATTCACCCCTCCACTTT. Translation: CASGLVIGSYSPLHF.

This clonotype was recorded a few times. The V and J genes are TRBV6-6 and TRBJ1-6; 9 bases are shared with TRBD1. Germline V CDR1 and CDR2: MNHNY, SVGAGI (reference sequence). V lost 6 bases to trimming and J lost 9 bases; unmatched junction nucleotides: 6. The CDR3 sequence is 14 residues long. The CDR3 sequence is CASSSDRGTSPLHF. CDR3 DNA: TGTGCCAGCAGCTCGGACAGGGGAACTTCACCCCTCCACTTT.

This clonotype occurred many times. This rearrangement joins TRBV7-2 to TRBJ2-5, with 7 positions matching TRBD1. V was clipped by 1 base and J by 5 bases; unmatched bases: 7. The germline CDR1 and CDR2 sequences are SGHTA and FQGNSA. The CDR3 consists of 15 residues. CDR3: CASSLGRGRWETQYF. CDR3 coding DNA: TGTGCCAGCAGCTTAGGCAGGGGGAGATGGGAGACCCAGTACTTC.

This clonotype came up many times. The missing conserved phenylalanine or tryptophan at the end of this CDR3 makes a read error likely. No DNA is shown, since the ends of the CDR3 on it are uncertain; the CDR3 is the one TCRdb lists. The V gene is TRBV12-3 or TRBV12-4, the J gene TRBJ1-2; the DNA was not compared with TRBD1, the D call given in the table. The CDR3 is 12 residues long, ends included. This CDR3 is CASSLGGQGDRV.

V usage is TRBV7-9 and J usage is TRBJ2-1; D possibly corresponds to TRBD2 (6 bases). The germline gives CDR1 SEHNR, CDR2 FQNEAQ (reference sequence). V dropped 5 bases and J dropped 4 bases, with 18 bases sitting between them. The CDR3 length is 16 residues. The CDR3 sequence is CASSQTGTQAYNEQFF. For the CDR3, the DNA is TGTGCCAGCAGCCAAACCGGGACTCAAGCATACAATGAGCAGTTCTTC.